This T cell receptor beta chain is drawn from a study of vaccination effects on CD4 cells after COVID-19. The study, taken as a whole, reports: Both infection-induced and vaccine-induced clones contracted markedly at late post-vaccination timepoints.

Per the germline V gene, CDR1 is LNHNV and CDR2 is YYDKDF (reference sequence). The V end was cut by 0 bases, the J end by 5 bases, with 8 bases between. This CDR3 is built from 14 residues. Using immunoSEQ multiplex PCR, the repertoire was profiled, and TCRdb retains in-frame clones only, with some absent. The sample holds about 71,000 clones, 75% to 90% seen once. Prior to sequencing, the ViraFEST assay stimulated PBMC with viral peptide pools, which expanded the antigen-specific CD4+ T cells. At the end of 10 days of culture, CD4+ T cells were isolated. Vaccinees lacked prior SARS-CoV-2 infection and tested negative for nucleocapsid antibodies. Peptides at 10 ug/ml and IL-2 at approximately 9.7 IU/ml were added to two million PBMC per well. On day 3 and again on day 7, half the medium was replaced with IL-2 medium. In regard to this clone: What it binds is not known.

This TCR derives from a human donor who received a COVID-19 vaccine. Sequenced material: CD4+ T cells from PBMCs cultured with SARS-CoV-2 spike peptides, taken before COVID-19 vaccination. The chain uses TRBV15 and TRBJ1-5, with a weak D call TRBD1 (5 bases). CDR3: CATSRDGGYQPQHF. For the CDR3, the DNA is TGTGCCACCAGCAGAGACGGGGGTTATCAGCCCCAGCATTTT.